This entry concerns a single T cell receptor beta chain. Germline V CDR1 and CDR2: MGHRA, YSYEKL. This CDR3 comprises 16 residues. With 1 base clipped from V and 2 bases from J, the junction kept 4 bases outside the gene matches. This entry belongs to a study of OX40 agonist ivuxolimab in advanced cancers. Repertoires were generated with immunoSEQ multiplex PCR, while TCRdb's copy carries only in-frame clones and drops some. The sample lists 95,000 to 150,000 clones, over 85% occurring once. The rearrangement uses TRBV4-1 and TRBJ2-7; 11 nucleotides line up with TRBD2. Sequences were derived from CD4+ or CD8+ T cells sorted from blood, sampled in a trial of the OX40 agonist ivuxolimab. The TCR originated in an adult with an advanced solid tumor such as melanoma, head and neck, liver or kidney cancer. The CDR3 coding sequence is TGCGCCAGCAGCCAAGCTACTAGCGGGGGTCCCTACGAGCAGTACTTC. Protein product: CASSQATSGGPYEQYF.